The entry below describes one T cell receptor (beta chain). This sequence is one base from a far larger clone and is likely a read error. Other DNA sequences in the sample encode the same CDR3. The entry originates in a study of shared clonotypes between healthy human individuals. The method was immunoSEQ multiplex PCR; TCRdb's version includes in-frame clones alone and lacks a portion of them. Of 470,000 or so clones in the sample, about 84% were seen once. The germline V gene has CDR1 SGHAT and CDR2 FQNNGV. The germline V and J ends were trimmed by 3 bases and 4 bases, with 10 bases remaining between them. The CDR3 length is 14 residues.

Material: PBMCs. The rearrangement joins TRBV11-2 to TRBJ1-3; a possible D gene is TRBD1 (5 bases). This receptor was taken from a woman between 40 and 50 years old in good health. Some clones in this sample may be carry-over from other donors' samples. The CDR3 region is CASSFGTYGNTIYF. The DNA for the CDR3 is TGTGCCAGCAGCTTCGGGACGTACGGAAACACCATATATTTT.